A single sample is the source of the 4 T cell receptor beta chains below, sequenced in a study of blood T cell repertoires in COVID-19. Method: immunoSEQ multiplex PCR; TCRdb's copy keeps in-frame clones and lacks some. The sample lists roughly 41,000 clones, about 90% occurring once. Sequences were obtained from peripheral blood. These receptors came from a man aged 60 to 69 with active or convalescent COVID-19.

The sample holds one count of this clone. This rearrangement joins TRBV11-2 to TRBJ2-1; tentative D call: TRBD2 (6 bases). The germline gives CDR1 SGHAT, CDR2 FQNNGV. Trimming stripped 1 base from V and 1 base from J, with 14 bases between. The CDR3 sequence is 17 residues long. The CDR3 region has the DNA TGTGCCAGCAGCTTAGGAGTAGGAGGAGGGTCCTACAATGAGCAGTTCTTC. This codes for CASSLGVGGGSYNEQFF.

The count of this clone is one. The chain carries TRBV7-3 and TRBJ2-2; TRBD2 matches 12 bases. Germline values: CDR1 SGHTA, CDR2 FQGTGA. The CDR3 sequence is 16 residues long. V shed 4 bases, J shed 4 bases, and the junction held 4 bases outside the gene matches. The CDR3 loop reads CASSSLAGGSTGELFF. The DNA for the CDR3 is TGTGCCAGCAGCTCGCTAGCGGGAGGGTCCACCGGGGAGCTGTTTTTT.

This CDR3 reads CARPPGQGRNTIYF. The CDR3 DNA is TGTGCCAGACCGCCTGGGCAGGGTCGAAACACCATATATTTT. The chain links TRBV19 to TRBJ1-3; a weak D match, TRBD1 (5 bases). Germline assignment: CDR1 LNHDA and CDR2 SQIVND (reference sequence). The CDR3 consists of 14 residues. The V and J ends lost 9 bases and 5 bases respectively, with 17 bases between them.

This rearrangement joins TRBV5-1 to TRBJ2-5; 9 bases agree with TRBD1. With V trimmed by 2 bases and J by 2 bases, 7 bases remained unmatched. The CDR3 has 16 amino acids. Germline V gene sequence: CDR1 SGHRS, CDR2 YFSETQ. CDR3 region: CASSLGPGQGQETQYF. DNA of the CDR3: TGCGCCAGCAGCTTAGGGCCGGGACAGGGACAAGAGACCCAGTACTTC.